Included here is one T cell receptor beta chain sequence, with context. This clonotype was detected ten times or more. Its antigen is currently not known. The record has no base qualities; no much larger clone is one base away. The receptor library was made with PCR. Instrument on record: Illumina HiSeq 4000. Preparation of bulk TCR libraries followed a previously described approach, with the TCR primers listed in Table S5. Purification of total RNA was performed with the Qiagen AllPrep DNA/RNA kit. Before any analysis, reads coming from multiple sequencing runs of the same library were combined into one pool. The original methods were these. Only reads with exact TCR constant sequence were kept, trimmed to 150 nt, and grouped by their 12-nt molecular barcodes. Reads in each barcode group were sub-clustered using a 15% Levenshtein threshold, and a quality-weighted consensus sequence was built for each RNA molecule. Non-functional sequences were removed, as were lower-count sequences one edit away from another. Barcode sub-clusters with fewer than 20% of the maximum read count were removed, based on fitting two negative binomial distributions. In TCRdb, the public reads were trimmed at Q25 with fastp and aligned with MiXCR, with productive beta chains retained. Rows are combined by CDR3 protein, so each entry shows the most common genes and DNA. These V and J calls originate from TCRdb's pipeline instead of the authors' own analysis. The sample profile shows 60,000 to 70,000 distinct CDR3 sequences; 15% to 20% of them were found once. The top ten hold approximately 1.5% of the sample.

The source of the sample is a study of molecular identifiers for immune sequencing clone quantification (dated by TCRdb to 2016 to 2018). Broadly, across the study: In a replicate experiment, RNA from around 20,000 or 100,000 naive CD8 T cells was split into five aliquots, four of which were sequenced. CD8 T cells were used in a methods study to benchmark molecular-identifier clustering-based TCR repertoire sequencing (MIDCIRS) and TCR RNA copy counting. General study outcomes and caveats: Naive libraries contained spiked-in Jurkat TCR RNA (roughly ten copies' worth), which is not part of the donor repertoire. Even against a background of one million naive CD8 T cells, spiked-in Jurkat TCR RNA amounting to a single cell's worth was reported to be detectable. Clones above 20 RNA copies held over 97% of molecules in CMV-specific effector cells but under 1% in naive cells. Highly expanded clone sizes could be underestimated if identical TCR molecules share a barcode. Without barcode sub-clustering, chimeric consensus sequences inflated TCR diversity; chimeras reached as high as 47%. Modeling indicated 2.5 to 3.5 TCR RNA copies recovered per cell, compared with 7.5 to 10 by digital PCR, which implies a capture efficiency of approximately 30%.

Libraries of naive CD8 T cells were generated from about 19,000 to 1,100,000 sorted cells, with 10%, 30% or 50% of the purified RNA used. Naive CD8 T cells, defined as CD8+CD4-CCR7+CD45RA+, were FACS-sorted into RLT Plus buffer on a BD FACSAria II. Detection sensitivity was tested by spiking Jurkat RNA equal to some 10 TCR copies' worth into samples containing about 20,000-1,000,000 naive CD8 T cells. Enrichment of CD8 T cells was done with RosetteSep CD8+ T Cell Enrichment Cocktail plus Ficoll-Paque, and ACK red cell lysis came afterward. The sequence derives from a human donor in good health. Some libraries in this study had Jurkat cell RNA spiked in. Material for sequencing was naive CD8+ T cells from blood, with Jurkat cell RNA spiked in. This specimen's cell subset or site label, per the study, means: FACS-sorted CD8+CD4-CCR7+CD45RA+ naive T cells.

The DNA sequence is given as TGTGCCAGCAGTTTTTGGCAGGGGGCCTACGAGCAGTACTTC. Its product reads: CASSFWQGAYEQYF. Rearrangement joined TRBV28 to TRBJ2-7; 7 bases in the junction line up with TRBD1. The CDR1 and CDR2 encoded by the germline V gene are MDHEN and SYDVKM. Germline trimming: 3 bases from V, 2 bases from J; junction bases outside gene matches: 4. The CDR3 sequence holds 14 residues, the cysteine and phenylalanine included. Only the CDR3 DNA stays, 42 bases, in frame from base 1.